These T cell receptor beta chains were read from a single sample in a study of blood T cell repertoires in COVID-19. Using immunoSEQ multiplex PCR, the repertoire was profiled, and TCRdb retains in-frame clones only, with some absent. The data show around 130,000 clones, more than 85% seen once. Sequenced input: peripheral blood. These TCRs come from a man aged 50-59 years with active or convalescent COVID-19. Both conserved end residues are part of each CDR3. A D gene is named only where the DNA matches it firmly. Size is stated for part of the rows, as once, few or many counts, or as a class when the clone is expanded.

TGTGCCAGCAGCTTGGGGGCAGGTTTAGTCCAAGAGACCCAGTACTTC,CASSLGAGLVQETQYF,-,TRBV5-4,-,TRBJ2-5
TGTGCCAGTAGTATTTTGGGGAGAGATGAGCAGTTCTTC,CASSILGRDEQFF,-,TRBV19,-,TRBJ2-1
TGTGCCAGCAGCTTAGTCGGCAGGGGAAACGAGCAGTACTTC,CASSLVGRGNEQYF,-,TRBV7-6,-,TRBJ2-7
TGCAGCGTTGATTTTGGCAAGAAAGCTTTCTTT,CSVDFGKKAFF,-,TRBV29-1,-,TRBJ1-1
TGTGCCAGCTCACCCCGGGACAGGGATGGAAACACCATATATTTT,CASSPRDRDGNTIYF,TRBD1,TRBV18,-,TRBJ1-3
TGTGCCAGCAGCCCCCTTTTGTCCGGGGAGCTGTTTTTT,CASSPLLSGELFF,-,TRBV7-2,-,TRBJ2-2
TGTGCCAGCAGTCCCAGGACAGATTCCTACGAGCAGTACTTC,CASSPRTDSYEQYF,-,TRBV27,-,TRBJ2-7
TGTGCCAGCAGCTTGTTTAGGGGGTTTAAGGGCTACACCTTC,CASSLFRGFKGYTF,-,TRBV5-6,-,TRBJ1-2
TGCGCCAGCAGCCAAGATGAGGCAGGGGATACAGCTTTCTTT,CASSQDEAGDTAFF,-,TRBV4-3,-,TRBJ1-1
TGTGCCAGCAGCTTGGCCGGAACGGGAGGGGAGCTGTTTTTT,CASSLAGTGGELFF,-,TRBV5-4,-,TRBJ2-2
TGCGCCAGCAGCCACACAGGGGGGGATAGGGAAAAACTGTTTTTT,CASSHTGGDREKLFF,TRBD1,TRBV4-3,-,TRBJ1-4
TGTGCCAGCAGCTTGGTGCGTGTATCCTACAATGAGCAGTTCTTC,CASSLVRVSYNEQFF,-,TRBV11-1,-,TRBJ2-1
TGTGCCAGCAGCTTAGGTAGGCGCGGTGGCGATGAGCAGTTCTTC,CASSLGRRGGDEQFF,-,TRBV11-2,-,TRBJ2-1
TGTGCCAGCAGCGCCGGACAGCTATATGGTGGCTACACCTTC,CASSAGQLYGGYTF,-,TRBV7-2,-,TRBJ1-2
TGTGCCAGCAGCTTAGGGCTACGAGGGGGTGGCTATAATTCACCCCTCCACTTT,CASSLGLRGGGYNSPLHF,-,TRBV7-8,-,TRBJ1-6
TGTGCCAGCAGCGTGAAGGGACTAGCGGACTACGAGCAGTACTTC,CASSVKGLADYEQYF,TRBD2,TRBV5-4,few,TRBJ2-7
TGTGCCAGCAGTACCCCCGACAGGGGGCAGCCCCAGCATTTT,CASSTPDRGQPQHF,TRBD1,TRBV6-2/TRBV6-3,-,TRBJ1-5
TGTGCCAGCAGCGGAGGGATAACTAGCACAGATACGCAGTATTTT,CASSGGITSTDTQYF,-,TRBV5-4,-,TRBJ2-3
TGTGCCAGTAGTACCCCAGGGGTTTCGTACGAGCAGTACTTC,CASSTPGVSYEQYF,-,TRBV19,-,TRBJ2-7
TGTGCCAGCTCGGGTGCGCCGAGTGAAGCTTTCTTT,CASSGAPSEAFF,-,TRBV11-2,-,TRBJ1-1
TGCGCCAGCAGCGCGGGACGGCTAGCCTACAATGAGCAGTTCTTC,CASSAGRLAYNEQFF,-,TRBV5-1,-,TRBJ2-1
TGTGCCAGTAGTTCCACAGGGGGGGGCGAGCAGTACTTC,CASSSTGGGEQYF,-,TRBV19,-,TRBJ2-7
TGTGCCAGCAGCCTAGGGGAGGGATGGCCCTACGAGCAGTACTTC,CASSLGEGWPYEQYF,TRBD2,TRBV7-2,-,TRBJ2-7
TGTGCCAGCAGTTACTCGGCCCCTCGGACTAGGGGAGAGACCCAGTACTTC,CASSYSAPRTRGETQYF,TRBD2,TRBV6-2/TRBV6-3,-,TRBJ2-5
TGTGCCAGCATGGCGGGGGGCCCAGGAGAGACCCAGTACTTC,CASMAGGPGETQYF,TRBD2,TRBV6-5,-,TRBJ2-5
TGTGCCAGCAGCATAAGCGGGGGACAATCCTACAATGAGCAGTTCTTC,CASSISGGQSYNEQFF,TRBD2,TRBV11-2,-,TRBJ2-1
TGTGCCAGCAGCCCATTTACAGGGGGCACTGAAGCTTTCTTT,CASSPFTGGTEAFF,TRBD1,TRBV3-1/TRBV3-2,-,TRBJ1-1
TGTGCCAGTAGTTCACAACCGGGACAACTAAAATTTAACTATGGCTACACCTTC,CASSSQPGQLKFNYGYTF,-,TRBV19,-,TRBJ1-2
TGTGCCAGCAGCGTACTCGACTTCCCCCCCAATGAGCAGTTCTTC,CASSVLDFPPNEQFF,-,TRBV9,-,TRBJ2-1
TGTGCCAGCAGTGACGCCCACGGGAGCTCTGGGGCCAACGTCCTGACTTTC,CASSDAHGSSGANVLTF,-,TRBV6-4,-,TRBJ2-6
TGTGCCAGCAGTGAAGGACAGGGGTGGAGAGCTTTCTTT,CASSEGQGWRAFF,TRBD1,TRBV6-1,-,TRBJ1-1
TGTGCCAGCAGCCCTGCCCAGGATTTGTACGAGCAGTACTTC,CASSPAQDLYEQYF,-,TRBV5-4,once,TRBJ2-7
TGTGCCAGTAGTATAGTGGCAGAAGCTTTCTTT,CASSIVAEAFF,-,TRBV19,-,TRBJ1-1
TGTGCCTGGGCCGGGACTAGACACACCGGGGAGCTGTTTTTT,CAWAGTRHTGELFF,TRBD2,TRBV30,once,TRBJ2-2
TGTGCCTGGAGTGGAGGGTCCAGGGGGGAAAAACTGTTTTTT,CAWSGGSRGEKLFF,TRBD1,TRBV30,-,TRBJ1-4
TGTGCAAGTCGCTTAGCGGAGCGGCAGACGAACACCGGGGAGCTGTTTTTT,CASRLAERQTNTGELFF,-,TRBV12-2,-,TRBJ2-2
TGTGCCAGCAGCCCCTCCTCAGGATCTCTTCGAAACACCATATATTTT,CASSPSSGSLRNTIYF,-,TRBV11-2,-,TRBJ1-3
TGTGCCAGCAGTGAAGCGCTACATACGCAGTATTTT,CASSEALHTQYF,-,TRBV2,-,TRBJ2-3